These T cell receptor beta chains were read from a single sample in a study of identical twins. TCRdb re-called the 5' RACE reads with MiXCR, one entry per CDR3 protein. The profile covers about 340,000 distinct CDR3 sequences, with roughly 9% appearing a single time and over 7% taken by the ten largest. The sequenced sample consisted of naive T cells sorted from blood. Receptors originate from a woman in her fifties or sixties in good health. The CDR3 runs from the conserved cysteine through the conserved F or W. The D gene is left open where the match is weak. A row's size may be missing; if present it is once, few, many or a size class.

j_gene: TRBJ2-1
abundance: .
d_gene: .
v_gene: TRBV11-2
CDR3aa: CGSGSGLAAYNEQFF
CDR3nt: TGTGGCAGTGGGAGTGGGCTAGCCGCCTACAATGAGCAGTTCTTC

j_gene: TRBJ2-1
abundance: few
d_gene: .
v_gene: TRBV24-1
CDR3aa: CATSDGQRVPQEQFF
CDR3nt: TGTGCCACCAGTGACGGACAGCGAGTACCCCAAGAGCAGTTCTTC

j_gene: TRBJ2-3
abundance: .
d_gene: .
v_gene: TRBV21-1
CDR3aa: CASGRDYTDTQYF
CDR3nt: TGTGCCAGCGGACGGGATTACACAGATACGCAGTATTTT

j_gene: TRBJ2-2
abundance: .
d_gene: .
v_gene: TRBV18
CDR3aa: CASSPPSTTGELFF
CDR3nt: TGTGCCAGCTCACCACCGTCTACCACCGGGGAGCTGTTTTTT

j_gene: TRBJ1-1
abundance: few
d_gene: .
v_gene: TRBV27
CDR3aa: CASGVFNTEAFF
CDR3nt: TGTGCCAGCGGGGTTTTCAACACTGAAGCTTTCTTT

j_gene: TRBJ2-1
abundance: few
d_gene: TRBD2
v_gene: TRBV20-1
CDR3aa: CSVSSGLALDNEQFF
CDR3nt: TGCAGTGTCTCGTCGGGACTAGCGTTGGACAATGAGCAGTTCTTC

j_gene: TRBJ1-5
abundance: .
d_gene: .
v_gene: TRBV12-3/TRBV12-4
CDR3aa: CASSKEEGTFNQPQHF
CDR3nt: TGTGCCAGCAGCAAGGAAGAGGGGACGTTTAATCAGCCCCAGCATTTT

j_gene: TRBJ2-7
abundance: few
d_gene: .
v_gene: TRBV4-1
CDR3aa: CASSQDPPGAISGYEQYF
CDR3nt: TGCGCCAGCAGCCAAGATCCCCCGGGGGCTATCAGCGGCTACGAGCAGTACTTC

j_gene: TRBJ2-7
abundance: .
d_gene: .
v_gene: TRBV7-8
CDR3aa: CASSQPAYEQYF
CDR3nt: TGTGCCAGCAGCCAACCAGCCTACGAGCAGTACTTC

j_gene: TRBJ2-7
abundance: .
d_gene: TRBD2
v_gene: TRBV29-1
CDR3aa: CSVGEPGLASYEQYF
CDR3nt: TGCAGCGTTGGGGAGCCGGGACTAGCGTCCTACGAGCAGTACTTC

j_gene: TRBJ2-7
abundance: .
d_gene: .
v_gene: TRBV21-1
CDR3aa: CASSTPTGGVAGGPLEQYF
CDR3nt: TGTGCCAGCAGCACCCCAACAGGGGGCGTAGCGGGAGGGCCCCTCGAGCAGTACTTC

j_gene: TRBJ2-2
abundance: many
d_gene: .
v_gene: TRBV5-6
CDR3aa: CASSLGRVNTGELFF
CDR3nt: TGTGCCAGCAGCCTGGGCAGGGTTAACACCGGGGAGCTGTTTTTT